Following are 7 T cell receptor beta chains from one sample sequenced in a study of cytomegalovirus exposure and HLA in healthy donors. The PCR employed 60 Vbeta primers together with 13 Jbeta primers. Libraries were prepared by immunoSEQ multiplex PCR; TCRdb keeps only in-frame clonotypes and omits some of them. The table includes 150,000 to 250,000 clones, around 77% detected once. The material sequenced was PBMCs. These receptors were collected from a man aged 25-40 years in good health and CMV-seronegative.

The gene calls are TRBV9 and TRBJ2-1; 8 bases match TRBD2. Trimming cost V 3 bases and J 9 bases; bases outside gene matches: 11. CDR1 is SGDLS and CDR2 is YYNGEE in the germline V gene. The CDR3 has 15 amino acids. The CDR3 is CASSAGTRGISEQFF. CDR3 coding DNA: TGTGCCAGCAGCGCTGGGACTAGGGGCATTAGTGAGCAGTTCTTC.

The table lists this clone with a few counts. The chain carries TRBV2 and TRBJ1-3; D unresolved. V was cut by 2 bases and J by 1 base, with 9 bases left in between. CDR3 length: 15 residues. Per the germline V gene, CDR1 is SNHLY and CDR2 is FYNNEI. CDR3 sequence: CASSESRGSGNTIYF. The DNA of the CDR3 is TGTGCCAGCAGTGAATCACGGGGTTCTGGAAACACCATATATTTT.

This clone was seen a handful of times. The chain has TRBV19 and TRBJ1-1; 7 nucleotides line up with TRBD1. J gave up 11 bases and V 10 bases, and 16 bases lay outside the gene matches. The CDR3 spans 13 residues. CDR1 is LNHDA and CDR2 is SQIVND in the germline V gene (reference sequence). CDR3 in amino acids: CATSGTALGEAFF. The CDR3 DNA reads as TGTGCCACCTCCGGGACAGCGCTAGGGGAGGCTTTCTTT.

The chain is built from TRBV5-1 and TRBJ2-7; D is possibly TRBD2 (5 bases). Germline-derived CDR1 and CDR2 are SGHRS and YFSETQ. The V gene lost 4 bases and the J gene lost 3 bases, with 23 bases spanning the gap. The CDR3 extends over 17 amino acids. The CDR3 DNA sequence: TGCGCCAGCAGCGGAGGAATCCTAAGCGGAGCACTCTACGAGCAGTACTTC. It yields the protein CASSGGILSGALYEQYF.

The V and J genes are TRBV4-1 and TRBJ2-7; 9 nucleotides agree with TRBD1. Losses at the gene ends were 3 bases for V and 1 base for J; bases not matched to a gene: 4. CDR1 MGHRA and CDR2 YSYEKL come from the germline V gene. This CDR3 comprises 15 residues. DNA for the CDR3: TGCGCCAGCAGCCAGACGACAGGGGGGTCCTACGAGCAGTACTTC. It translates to CASSQTTGGSYEQYF.

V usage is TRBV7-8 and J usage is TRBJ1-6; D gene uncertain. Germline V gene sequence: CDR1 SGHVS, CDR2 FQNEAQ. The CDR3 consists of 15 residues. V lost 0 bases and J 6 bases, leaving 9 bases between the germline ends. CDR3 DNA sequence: TGTGCCAGCAGCTTAGCCGGGGTTTTTAATTCACCCCTCCACTTT. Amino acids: CASSLAGVFNSPLHF.

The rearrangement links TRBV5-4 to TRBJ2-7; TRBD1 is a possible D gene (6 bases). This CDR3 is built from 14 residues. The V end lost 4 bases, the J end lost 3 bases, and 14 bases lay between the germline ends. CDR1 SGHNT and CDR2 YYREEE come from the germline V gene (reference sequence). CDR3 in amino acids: CASSVQGGDYEQYF. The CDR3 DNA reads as TGTGCCAGCAGCGTACAGGGTGGGGACTACGAGCAGTACTTC.